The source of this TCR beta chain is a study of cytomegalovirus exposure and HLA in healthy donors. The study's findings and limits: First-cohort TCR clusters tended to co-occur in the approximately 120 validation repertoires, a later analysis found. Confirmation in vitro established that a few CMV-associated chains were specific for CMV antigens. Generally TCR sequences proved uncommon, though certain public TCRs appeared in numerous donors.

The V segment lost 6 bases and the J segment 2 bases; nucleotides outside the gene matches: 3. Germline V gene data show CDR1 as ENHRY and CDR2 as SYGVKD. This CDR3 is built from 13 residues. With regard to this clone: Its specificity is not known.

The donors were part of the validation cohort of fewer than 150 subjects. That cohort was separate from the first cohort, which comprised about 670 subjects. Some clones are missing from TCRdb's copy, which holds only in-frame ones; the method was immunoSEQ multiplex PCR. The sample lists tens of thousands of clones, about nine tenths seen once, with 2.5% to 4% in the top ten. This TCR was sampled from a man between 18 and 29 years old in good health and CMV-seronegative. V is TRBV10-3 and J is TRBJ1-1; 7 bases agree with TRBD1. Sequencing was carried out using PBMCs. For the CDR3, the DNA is TGTGCCATCAGGACAGGGATTAACACTGAAGCTTTCTTT. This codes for CAIRTGINTEAFF.